This T cell receptor (beta chain) was retrieved from a study of metastatic and nonmetastatic thyroid tumors. In the study overall: Repertoires were compared across blood and tumor or nodule tissue from malignant and benign thyroid patients. Findings of the study overall: Within blood and tumor, benign nodules reportedly had significantly lower TCR beta diversity than malignant thyroid tumors did.

Thyroid surgery was performed in patients who had received no treatment beforehand. In the authors' methods: Clinicopathological groups supplied CDR3 differences that were used to build a distant-metastasis classifier for papillary thyroid cancer. TCRdb reprocessed the PCR reads using MiXCR. These V and J calls originate from TCRdb's pipeline instead of the authors' own analysis. The sample has tens of thousands of clones; about 30% are singletons. A word on this clone: The target antigen is unknown. This may arise from a read error, as a much more abundant clone is one base away.

J lost 2 bases, V lost 5 bases, and 22 bases had no gene match. This CDR3 region has 21 residues. Germline loops: CDR1 SGHTA, CDR2 FQGNSA. Sequencing was performed on tumor tissue. The clonotype originates from a female donor with papillary thyroid cancer or a benign thyroid nodule (not recorded which). Some clones in this sample may be carry-over from other donors' samples. This chain uses TRBV7-2 with TRBJ1-3; 9 bases fit TRBD1. Here the CDR3 DNA reads TGTGCCAGCAGCCCTCCGTACACGGACAGGGGCAACTGTGAGACTGGAAACACCATATATTTT. Translated, it gives CASSPPYTDRGNCETGNTIYF.